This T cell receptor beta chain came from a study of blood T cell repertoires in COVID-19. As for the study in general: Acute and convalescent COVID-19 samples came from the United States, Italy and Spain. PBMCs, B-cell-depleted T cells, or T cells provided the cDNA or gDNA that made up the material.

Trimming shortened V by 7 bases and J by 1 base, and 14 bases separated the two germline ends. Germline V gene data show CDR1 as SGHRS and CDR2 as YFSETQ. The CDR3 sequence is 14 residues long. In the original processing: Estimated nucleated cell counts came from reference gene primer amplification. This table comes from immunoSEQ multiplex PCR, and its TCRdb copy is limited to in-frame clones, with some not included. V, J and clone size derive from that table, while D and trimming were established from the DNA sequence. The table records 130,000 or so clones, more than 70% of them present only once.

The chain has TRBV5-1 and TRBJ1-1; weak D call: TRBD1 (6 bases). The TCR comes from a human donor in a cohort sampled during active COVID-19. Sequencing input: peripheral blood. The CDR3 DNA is TGCGCCAGCCACAGGGACCCACAGAACACTGAAGCTTTCTTT. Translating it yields CASHRDPQNTEAFF.